This entry describes one TCR beta chain. Authors' data handling: It was from reference gene primer amplification that nucleated cell counts were estimated. Sequenced by immunoSEQ multiplex PCR; TCRdb stores in-frame clones only, minus some. From that table come the V and J calls and clone size; the DNA was used to work out D and trimming. This table has 130,000 to 150,000 clones, about four fifths appearing once. The data stem from a study of blood T cell repertoires in COVID-19. Across the whole study: The United States, Italy and Spain were the sources of the acute and convalescent COVID-19 samples. Sample material is recorded as cDNA or gDNA derived from T cells, B-cell-depleted T cells, or PBMCs.

CDR1 is MDHEN, CDR2 SYDVKM, per germline. The CDR3 has 14 amino acids. Trimming took 6 bases from V and 7 from J, leaving 19 bases between them. The sequenced material came from peripheral blood. This receptor was identified in a man aged 70 or older who had recovered from COVID-19. The V gene is TRBV28, the J gene TRBJ2-7; TRBD2 is a possible D gene (6 bases). CDR3 nucleotide sequence: TGTGCCAGCAGCCTCCGGAGGGCCGCCCGAGAGCAGTACTTC. Encoded protein: CASSLRRAAREQYF.